What follows is one T cell receptor (beta chain) and its context. Its antigen is unknown. This sample stems from a study of T cell responses to AZD1222 COVID-19 vaccine. General study points: Among the donors, most were white British and more were female, and clonal diversity was possibly underestimated. Spike-specific TCRs gained breadth and depth after people received two AZD1222 doses. Repertoire sampling happened only post peak T cell response. Seropositive at baseline were only a handful of AZD1222 recipients.

The table came from immunoSEQ multiplex PCR; TCRdb's copy has only in-frame clones and leaves some out. The data contain roughly 95,000 clones, roughly 90% of them singletons. Specimen: peripheral blood, collected 28 days after the second AZD1222 dose. This clonotype was obtained from an adult who received the AZD1222 COVID-19 vaccine.

The CDR3 reads CASRGDEGGYGYTF. CDR3 nucleotide sequence: TGTGCCAGCAGAGGGGACGAAGGCGGCTATGGCTACACCTTC. This chain joins TRBV6-5 and TRBJ1-2, with D perhaps matching TRBD1 (5 bases). There are 14 residues in the CDR3. With 6 bases removed from V and 4 bases from J, the gap between germline ends came to 15 bases. Germline lookup yields CDR1 MNHEY and CDR2 SVGAGI.